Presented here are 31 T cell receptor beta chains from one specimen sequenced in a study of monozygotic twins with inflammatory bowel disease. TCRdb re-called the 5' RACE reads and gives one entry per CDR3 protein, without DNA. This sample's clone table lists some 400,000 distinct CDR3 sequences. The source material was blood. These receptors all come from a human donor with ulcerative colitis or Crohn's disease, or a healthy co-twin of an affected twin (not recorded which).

The CDR3 is CASSLGGKSFDEQFF. The chain recombines TRBV5-1 with TRBJ2-1. There are 15 residues in the CDR3. From germline, CDR1 is SGHRS and CDR2 YFSETQ.

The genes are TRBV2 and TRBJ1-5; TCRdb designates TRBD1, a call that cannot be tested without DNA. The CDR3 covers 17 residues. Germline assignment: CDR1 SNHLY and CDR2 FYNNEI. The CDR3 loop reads CASRSGPPGFSNQPQHF.

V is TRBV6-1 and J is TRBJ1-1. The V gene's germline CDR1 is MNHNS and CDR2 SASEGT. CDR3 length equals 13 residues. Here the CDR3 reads CASRVSMNTEAFF.

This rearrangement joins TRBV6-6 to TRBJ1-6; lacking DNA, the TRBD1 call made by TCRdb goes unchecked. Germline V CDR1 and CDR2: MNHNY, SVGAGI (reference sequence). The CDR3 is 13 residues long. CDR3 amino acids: CASSPDYNSPLHF.

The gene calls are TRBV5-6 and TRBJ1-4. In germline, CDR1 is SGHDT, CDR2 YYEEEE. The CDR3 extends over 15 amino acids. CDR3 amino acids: CASSRRGRLNEKLFF.

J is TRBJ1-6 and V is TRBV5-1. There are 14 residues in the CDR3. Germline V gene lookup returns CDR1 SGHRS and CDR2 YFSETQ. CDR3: CASSMDPGGSPLHF.

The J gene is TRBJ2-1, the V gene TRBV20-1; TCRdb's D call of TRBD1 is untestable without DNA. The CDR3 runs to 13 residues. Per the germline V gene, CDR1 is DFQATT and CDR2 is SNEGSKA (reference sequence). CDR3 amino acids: CSQPGQSYNEQFF.

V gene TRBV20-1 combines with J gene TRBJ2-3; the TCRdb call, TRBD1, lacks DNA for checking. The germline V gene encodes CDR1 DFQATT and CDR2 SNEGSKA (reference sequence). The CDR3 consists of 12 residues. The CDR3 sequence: CSAVPATDTQYF.

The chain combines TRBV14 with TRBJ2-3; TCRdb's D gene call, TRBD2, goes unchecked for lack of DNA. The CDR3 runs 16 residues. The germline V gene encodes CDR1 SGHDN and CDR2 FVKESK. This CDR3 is CASSQEGGRSTDTQYF.

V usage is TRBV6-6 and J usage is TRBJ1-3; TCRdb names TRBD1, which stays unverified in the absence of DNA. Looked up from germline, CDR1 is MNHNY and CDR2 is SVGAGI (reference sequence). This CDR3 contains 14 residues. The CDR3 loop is CASTKQGAADTIYF.

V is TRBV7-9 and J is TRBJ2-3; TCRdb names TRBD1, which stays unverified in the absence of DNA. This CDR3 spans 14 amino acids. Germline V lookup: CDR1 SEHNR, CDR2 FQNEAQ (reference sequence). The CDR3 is CASSYSGDADTQYF.

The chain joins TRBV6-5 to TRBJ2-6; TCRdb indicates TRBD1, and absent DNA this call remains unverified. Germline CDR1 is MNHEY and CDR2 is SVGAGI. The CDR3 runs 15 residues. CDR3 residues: CASSYWGVGANVLTF.

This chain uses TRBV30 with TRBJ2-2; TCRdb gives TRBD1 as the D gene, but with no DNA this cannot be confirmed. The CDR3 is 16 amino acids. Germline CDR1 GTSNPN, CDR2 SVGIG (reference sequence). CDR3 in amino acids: CAWIGQGLWSTGELFF.

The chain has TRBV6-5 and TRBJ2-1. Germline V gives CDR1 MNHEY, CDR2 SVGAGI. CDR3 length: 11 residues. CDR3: CASRAYTEQFF.

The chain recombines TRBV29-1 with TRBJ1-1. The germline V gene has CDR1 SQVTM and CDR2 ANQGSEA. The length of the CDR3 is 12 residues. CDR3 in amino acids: CSVGKGNTEAFF.

The CDR3 protein is CASSATFNTEAFF. The J gene is TRBJ1-1, the V gene TRBV9. Germline V gene sequence: CDR1 SGDLS, CDR2 YYNGEE. CDR3 size: 13 residues.

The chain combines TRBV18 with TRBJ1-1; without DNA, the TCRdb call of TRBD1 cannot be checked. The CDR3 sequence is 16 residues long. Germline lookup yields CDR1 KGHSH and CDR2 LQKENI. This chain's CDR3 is CASSPGRGHSNTEAFF.

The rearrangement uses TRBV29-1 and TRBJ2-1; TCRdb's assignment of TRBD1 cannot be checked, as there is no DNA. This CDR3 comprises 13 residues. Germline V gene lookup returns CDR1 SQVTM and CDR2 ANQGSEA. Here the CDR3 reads CSVEEQGAREQFF.

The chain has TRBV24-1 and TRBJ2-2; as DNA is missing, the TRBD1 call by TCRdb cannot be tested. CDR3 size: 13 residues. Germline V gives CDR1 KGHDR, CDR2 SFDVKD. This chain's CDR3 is CATRLGAGGELFF.

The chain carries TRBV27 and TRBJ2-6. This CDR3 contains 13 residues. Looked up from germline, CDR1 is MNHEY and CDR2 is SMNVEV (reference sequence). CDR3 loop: CASASAGANVLTF.

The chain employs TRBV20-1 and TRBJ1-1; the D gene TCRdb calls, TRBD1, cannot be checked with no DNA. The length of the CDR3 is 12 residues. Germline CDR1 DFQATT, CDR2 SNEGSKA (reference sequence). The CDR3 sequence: CSARQGTTEAFF.

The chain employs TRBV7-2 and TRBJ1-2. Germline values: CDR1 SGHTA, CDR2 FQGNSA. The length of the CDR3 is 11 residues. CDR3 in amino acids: CASSTRDGYTF.

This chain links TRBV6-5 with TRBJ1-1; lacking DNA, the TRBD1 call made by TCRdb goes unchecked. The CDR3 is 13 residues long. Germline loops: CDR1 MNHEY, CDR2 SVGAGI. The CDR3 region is CASTNSGTPEAFF.

This CDR3 reads CASSQLTGYIQYF. The chain is built from TRBV4-2 and TRBJ2-4; the D call of TRBD1 rests on TCRdb alone, since no DNA is present to check it. The germline CDR1 and CDR2 sequences are LGHNA and YNFKEQ. The CDR3 is 13 residues long.

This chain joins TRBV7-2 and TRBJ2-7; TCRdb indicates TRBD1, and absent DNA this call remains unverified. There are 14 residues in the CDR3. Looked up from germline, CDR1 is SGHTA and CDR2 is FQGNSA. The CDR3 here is CASSPHPTGWEQYF. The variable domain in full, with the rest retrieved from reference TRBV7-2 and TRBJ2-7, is GAGVSQSPSNKVTEKGKDVELRCDPISGHTALYWYRQSLGQGLEFLIYFQGNSAPDKSGLPSDRFSAERTGGSVSTLTIQRTQQEDSAVYLCASSPHPTGWEQYFGPGTRLTVT.

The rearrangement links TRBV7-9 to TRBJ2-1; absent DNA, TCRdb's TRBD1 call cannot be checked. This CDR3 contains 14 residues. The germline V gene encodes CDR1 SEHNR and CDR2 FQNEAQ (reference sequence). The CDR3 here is CASSPIGKNNEQFF.

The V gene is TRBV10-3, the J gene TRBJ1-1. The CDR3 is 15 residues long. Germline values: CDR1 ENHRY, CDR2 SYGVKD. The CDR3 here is CAISEWEEMDTEAFF.

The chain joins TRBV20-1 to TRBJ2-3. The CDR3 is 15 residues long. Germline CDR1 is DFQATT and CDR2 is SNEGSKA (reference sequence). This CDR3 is CSARIPSGLADTQYF.

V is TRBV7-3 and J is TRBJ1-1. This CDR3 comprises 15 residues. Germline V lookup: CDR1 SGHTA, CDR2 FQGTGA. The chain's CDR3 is CASSLRKEKSAEAFF.

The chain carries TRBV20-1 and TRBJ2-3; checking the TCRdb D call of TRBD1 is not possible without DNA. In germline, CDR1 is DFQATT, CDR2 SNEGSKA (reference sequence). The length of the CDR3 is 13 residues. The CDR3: CSAPRHSGDTQYF.

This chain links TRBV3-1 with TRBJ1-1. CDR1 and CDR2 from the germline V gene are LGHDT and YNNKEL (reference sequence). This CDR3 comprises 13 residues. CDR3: CASSHLAGTEAFF. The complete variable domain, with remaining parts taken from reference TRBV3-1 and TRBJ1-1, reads DTAVSQTPKYLVTQMGNDKSIKCEQNLGHDTMYWYKQDSKKFLKIMFSYNNKELIINETVPNRFSPKSPDKAHLNLHINSLELGDSAVYFCASSHLAGTEAFFGQGTRLTVV.